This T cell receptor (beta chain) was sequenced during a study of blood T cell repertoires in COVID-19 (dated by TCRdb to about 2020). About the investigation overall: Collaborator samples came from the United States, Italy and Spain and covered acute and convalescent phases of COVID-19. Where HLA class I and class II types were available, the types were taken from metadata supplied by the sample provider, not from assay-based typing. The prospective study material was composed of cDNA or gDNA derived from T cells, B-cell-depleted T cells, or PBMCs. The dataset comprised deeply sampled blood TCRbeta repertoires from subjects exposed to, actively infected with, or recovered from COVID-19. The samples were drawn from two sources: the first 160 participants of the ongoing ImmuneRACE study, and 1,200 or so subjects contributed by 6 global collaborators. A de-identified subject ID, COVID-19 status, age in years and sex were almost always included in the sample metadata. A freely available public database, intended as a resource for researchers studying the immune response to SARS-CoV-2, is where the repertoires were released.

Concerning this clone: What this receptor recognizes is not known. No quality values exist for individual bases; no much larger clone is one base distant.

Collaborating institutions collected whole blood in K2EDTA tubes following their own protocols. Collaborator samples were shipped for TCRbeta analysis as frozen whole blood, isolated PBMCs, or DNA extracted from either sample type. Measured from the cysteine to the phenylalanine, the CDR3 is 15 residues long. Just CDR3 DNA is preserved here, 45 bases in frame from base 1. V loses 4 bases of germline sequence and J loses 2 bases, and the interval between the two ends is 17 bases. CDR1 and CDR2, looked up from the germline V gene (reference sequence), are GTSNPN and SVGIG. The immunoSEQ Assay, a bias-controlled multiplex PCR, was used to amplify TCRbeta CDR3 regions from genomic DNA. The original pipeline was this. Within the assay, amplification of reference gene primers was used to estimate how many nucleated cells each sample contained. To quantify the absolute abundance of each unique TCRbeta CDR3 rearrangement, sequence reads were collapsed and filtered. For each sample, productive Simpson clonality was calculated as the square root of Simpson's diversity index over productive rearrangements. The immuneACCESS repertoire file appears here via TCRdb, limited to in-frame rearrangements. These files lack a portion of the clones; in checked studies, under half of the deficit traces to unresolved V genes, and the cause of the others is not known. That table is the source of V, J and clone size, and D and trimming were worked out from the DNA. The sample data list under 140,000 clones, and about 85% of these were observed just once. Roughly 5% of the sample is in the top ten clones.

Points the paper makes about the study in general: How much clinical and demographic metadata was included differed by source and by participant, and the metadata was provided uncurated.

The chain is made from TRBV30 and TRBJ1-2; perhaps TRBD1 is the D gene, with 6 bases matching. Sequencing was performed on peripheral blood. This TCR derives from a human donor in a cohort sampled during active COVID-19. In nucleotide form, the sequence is TGTGCCTGGACCCCCATGGGGCAGGGGAACTATGGCTACACCTTC. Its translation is CAWTPMGQGNYGYTF.